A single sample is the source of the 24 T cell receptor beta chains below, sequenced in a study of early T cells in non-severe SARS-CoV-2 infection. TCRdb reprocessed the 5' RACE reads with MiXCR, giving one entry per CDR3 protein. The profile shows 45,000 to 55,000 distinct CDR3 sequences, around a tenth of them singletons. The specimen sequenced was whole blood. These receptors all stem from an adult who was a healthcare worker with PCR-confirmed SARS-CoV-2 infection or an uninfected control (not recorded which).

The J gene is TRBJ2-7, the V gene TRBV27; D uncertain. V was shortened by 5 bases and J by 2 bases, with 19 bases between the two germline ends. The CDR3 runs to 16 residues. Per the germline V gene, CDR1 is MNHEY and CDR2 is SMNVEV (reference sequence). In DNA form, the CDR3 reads TGTGCCAGCAGTAAACTCGCTATATATGGAACCTACGAGCAGTACTTC. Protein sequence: CASSKLAIYGTYEQYF.

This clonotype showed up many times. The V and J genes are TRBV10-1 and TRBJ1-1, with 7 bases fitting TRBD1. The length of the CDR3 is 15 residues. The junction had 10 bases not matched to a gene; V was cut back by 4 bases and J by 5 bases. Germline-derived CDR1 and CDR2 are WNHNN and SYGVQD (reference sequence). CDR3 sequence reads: CASSGGTDGDTEAFF. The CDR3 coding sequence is TGCGCCAGCAGTGGGGGGACAGACGGTGATACTGAAGCTTTCTTT.

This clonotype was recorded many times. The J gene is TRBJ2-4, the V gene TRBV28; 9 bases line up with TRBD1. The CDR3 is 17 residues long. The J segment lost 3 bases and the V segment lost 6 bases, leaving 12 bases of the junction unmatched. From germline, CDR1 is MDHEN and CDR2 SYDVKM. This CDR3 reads CASSNRDRAWGKNIQYF. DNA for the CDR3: TGTGCCAGCAGCAACCGGGACAGGGCTTGGGGCAAAAACATTCAGTACTTC.

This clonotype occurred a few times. Here the CDR3 reads CASSPVRPEAFF. For the CDR3, the DNA is TGTGCCAGCAGCCCCGTCCGGCCTGAAGCTTTCTTT. The chain joins TRBV7-2 to TRBJ1-1; D gene ambiguous. The CDR3 loop spans 12 amino acids. V gave up 5 bases and J gave up 6 bases, with 10 bases separating them. Germline V gene sequence: CDR1 SGHTA, CDR2 FQGNSA.

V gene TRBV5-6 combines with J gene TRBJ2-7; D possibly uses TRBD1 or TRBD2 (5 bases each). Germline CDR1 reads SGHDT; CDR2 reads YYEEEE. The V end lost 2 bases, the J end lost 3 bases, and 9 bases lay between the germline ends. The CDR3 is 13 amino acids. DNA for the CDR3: TGTGCCAGCAGCTTCGGGGCCCGCTACGAGCAGTACTTC. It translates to CASSFGARYEQYF.

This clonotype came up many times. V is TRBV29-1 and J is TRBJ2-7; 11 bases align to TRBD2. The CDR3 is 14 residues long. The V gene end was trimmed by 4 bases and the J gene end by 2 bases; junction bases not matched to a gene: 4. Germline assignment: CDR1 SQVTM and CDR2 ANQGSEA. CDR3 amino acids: CSVAPSGRPYEQYF. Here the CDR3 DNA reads TGCAGCGTTGCTCCTAGCGGGAGGCCCTACGAGCAGTACTTC.

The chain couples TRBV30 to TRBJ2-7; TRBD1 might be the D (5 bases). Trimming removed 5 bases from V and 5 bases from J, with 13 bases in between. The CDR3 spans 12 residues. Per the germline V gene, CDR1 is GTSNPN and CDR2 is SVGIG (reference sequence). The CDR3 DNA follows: TGTGCCTGGGATCCGGCAGGGAACGAGCAGTACTTC. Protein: CAWDPAGNEQYF. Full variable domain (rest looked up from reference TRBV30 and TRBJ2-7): SQTIHQWPATLVQPVGSPLSLECTVEGTSNPNLYWYRQAAGRGLQLLFYSVGIGQISSEVPQNLSASRPQDRQFILSSKKLLLSDSGFYLCAWDPAGNEQYFGPGTRLTVT.

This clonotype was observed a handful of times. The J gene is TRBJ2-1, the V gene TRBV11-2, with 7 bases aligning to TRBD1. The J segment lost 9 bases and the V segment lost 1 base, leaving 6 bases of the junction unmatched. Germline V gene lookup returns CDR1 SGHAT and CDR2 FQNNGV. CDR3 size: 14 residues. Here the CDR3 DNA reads TGTGCCAGCAGCTTAGGGGACAGATGGGGTGAGCAGTTCTTC. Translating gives CASSLGDRWGEQFF.

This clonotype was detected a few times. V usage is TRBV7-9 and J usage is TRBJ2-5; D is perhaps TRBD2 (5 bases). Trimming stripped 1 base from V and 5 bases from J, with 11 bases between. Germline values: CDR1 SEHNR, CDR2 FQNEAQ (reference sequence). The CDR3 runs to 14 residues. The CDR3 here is CASSLVRTLETQYF. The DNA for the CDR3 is TGTGCCAGCAGCTTAGTCCGGACTTTGGAGACCCAGTACTTC.

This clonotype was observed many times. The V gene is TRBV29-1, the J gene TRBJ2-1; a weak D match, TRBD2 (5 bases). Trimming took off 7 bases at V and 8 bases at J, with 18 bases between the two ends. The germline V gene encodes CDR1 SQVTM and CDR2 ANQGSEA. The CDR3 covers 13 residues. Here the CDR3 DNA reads TGCAGCGCCGCAAGGACTCCCAGCGATGAGCAGTTCTTC. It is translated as CSAARTPSDEQFF.

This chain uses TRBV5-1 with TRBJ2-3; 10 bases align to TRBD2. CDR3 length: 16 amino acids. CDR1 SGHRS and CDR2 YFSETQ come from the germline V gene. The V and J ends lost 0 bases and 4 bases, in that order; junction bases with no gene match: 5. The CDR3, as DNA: TGCGCCAGCAGCTTGGGAGGGACTAGCGTGGCAGATACGCAGTATTTT. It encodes CASSLGGTSVADTQYF.

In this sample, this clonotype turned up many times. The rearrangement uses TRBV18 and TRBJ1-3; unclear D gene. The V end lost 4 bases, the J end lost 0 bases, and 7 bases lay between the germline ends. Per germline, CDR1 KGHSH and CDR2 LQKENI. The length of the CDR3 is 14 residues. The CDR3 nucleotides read TGTGCCAGCTCACAGGGCATCTCTGGAAACACCATATATTTT. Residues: CASSQGISGNTIYF.

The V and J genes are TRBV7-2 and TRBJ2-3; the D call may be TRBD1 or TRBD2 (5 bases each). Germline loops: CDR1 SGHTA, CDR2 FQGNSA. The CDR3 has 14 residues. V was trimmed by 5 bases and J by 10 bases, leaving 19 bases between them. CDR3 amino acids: CASSPGTPPWAQYF. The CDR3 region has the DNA TGTGCCAGCAGCCCAGGGACCCCTCCTTGGGCGCAGTATTTT.

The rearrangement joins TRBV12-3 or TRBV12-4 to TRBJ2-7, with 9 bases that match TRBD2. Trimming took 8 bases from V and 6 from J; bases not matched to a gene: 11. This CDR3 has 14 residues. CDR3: CASWRGRALSEQYF. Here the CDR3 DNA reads TGTGCCAGCTGGCGCGGGAGGGCCTTGAGCGAGCAGTACTTC.

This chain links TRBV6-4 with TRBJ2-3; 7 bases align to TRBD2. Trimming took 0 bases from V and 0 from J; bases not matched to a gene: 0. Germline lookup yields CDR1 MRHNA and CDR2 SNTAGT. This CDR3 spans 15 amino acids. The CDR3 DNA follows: TGTGCCAGCAGTGACTCAGCGGGGAGCACAGATACGCAGTATTTT. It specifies CASSDSAGSTDTQYF.

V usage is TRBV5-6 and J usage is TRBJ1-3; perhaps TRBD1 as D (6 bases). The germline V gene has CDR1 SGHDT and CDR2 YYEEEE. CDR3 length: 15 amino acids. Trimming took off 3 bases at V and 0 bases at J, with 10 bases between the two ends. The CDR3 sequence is CASSSRGHSGNTIYF. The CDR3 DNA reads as TGTGCCAGCAGCTCCAGGGGTCACTCTGGAAACACCATATATTTT.

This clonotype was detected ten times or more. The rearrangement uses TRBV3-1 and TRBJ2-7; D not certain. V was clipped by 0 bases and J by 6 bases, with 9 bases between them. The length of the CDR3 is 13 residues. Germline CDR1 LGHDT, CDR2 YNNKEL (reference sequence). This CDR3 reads CASSQDRMGEQYF. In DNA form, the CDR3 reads TGTGCCAGCAGCCAAGATAGGATGGGCGAGCAGTACTTC.

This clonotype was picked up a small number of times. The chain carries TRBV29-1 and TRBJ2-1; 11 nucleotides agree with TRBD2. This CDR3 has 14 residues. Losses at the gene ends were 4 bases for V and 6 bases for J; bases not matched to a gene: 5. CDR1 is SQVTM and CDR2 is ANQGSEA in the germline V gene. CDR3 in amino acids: CSVGTSGRSNEQFF. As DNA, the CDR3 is TGCAGCGTTGGTACTAGCGGGAGAAGCAATGAGCAGTTCTTC.

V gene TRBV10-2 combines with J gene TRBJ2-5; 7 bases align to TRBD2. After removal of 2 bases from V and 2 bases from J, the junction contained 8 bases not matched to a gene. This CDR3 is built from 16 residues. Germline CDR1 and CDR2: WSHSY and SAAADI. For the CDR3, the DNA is TGCGCCAGCAGTGAGAGCCATAGCGGGCGTCAAGAGACCCAGTACTTC. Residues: CASSESHSGRQETQYF.

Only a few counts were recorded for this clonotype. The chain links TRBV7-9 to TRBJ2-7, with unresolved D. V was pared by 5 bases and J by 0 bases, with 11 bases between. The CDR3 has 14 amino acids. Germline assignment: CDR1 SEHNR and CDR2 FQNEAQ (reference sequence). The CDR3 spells CASSPTKSSYEQYF. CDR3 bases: TGTGCCAGCAGCCCGACCAAGAGCTCCTACGAGCAGTACTTC.

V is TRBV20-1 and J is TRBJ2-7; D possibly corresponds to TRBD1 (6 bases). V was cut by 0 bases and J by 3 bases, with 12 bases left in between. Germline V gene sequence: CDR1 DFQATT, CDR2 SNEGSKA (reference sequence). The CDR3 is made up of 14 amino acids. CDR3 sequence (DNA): TGCAGTGCTAGAGATCCCAGGGGCCTCTACGAGCAGTACTTC. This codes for CSARDPRGLYEQYF.

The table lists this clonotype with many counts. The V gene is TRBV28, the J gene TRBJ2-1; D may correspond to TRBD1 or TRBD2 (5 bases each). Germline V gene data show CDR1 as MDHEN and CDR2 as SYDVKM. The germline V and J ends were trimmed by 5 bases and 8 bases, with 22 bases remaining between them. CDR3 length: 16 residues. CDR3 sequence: CASSPPKGTTRHEQFF. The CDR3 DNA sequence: TGTGCCAGCAGTCCGCCCAAGGGGACCACCCGTCATGAGCAGTTCTTC.

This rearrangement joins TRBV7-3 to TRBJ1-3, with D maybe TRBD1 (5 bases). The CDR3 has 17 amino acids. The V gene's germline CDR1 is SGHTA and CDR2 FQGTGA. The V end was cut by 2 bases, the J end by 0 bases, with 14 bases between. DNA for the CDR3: TGTGCCAGCAGCTTAGTGAGAGGACAAATCTCTGGAAACACCATATATTTT. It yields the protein CASSLVRGQISGNTIYF.

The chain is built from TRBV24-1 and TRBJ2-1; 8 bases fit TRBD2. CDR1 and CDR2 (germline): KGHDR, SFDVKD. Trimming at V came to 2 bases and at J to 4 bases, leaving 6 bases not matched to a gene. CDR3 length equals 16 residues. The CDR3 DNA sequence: TGTGCCACCAGTGATTCAGGCGGGGGGTCGTACAATGAGCAGTTCTTC. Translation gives CATSDSGGGSYNEQFF.